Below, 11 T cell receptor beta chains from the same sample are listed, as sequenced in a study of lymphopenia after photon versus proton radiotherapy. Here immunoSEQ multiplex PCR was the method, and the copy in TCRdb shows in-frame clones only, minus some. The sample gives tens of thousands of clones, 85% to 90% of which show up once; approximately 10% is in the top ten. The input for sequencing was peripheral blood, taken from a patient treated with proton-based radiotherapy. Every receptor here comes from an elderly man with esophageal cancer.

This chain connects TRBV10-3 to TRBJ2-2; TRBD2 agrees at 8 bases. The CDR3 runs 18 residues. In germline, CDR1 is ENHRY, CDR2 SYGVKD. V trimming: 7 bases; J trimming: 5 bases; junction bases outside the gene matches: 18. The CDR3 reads CAIKGGERGITGTGELFF. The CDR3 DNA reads TGTGCCATCAAGGGCGGAGAGCGGGGGATAACGGGGACCGGGGAGCTGTTTTTT.

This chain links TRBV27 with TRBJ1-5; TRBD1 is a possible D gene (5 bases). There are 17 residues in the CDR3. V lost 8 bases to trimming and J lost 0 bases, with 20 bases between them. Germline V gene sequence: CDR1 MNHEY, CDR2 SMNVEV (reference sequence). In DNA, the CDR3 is TGTGCCAGCCGAGGTGGGGCGGTCTCCTATAGCAATCAGCCCCAGCATTTT. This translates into CASRGGAVSYSNQPQHF.

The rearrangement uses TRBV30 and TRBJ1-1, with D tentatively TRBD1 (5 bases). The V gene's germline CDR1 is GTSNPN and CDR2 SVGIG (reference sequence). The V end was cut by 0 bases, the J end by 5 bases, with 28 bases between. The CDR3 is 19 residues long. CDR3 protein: CAWSVFGAKGREGWTEAFF. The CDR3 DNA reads TGTGCCTGGAGTGTATTTGGGGCCAAAGGCCGGGAAGGGTGGACTGAAGCTTTCTTT.

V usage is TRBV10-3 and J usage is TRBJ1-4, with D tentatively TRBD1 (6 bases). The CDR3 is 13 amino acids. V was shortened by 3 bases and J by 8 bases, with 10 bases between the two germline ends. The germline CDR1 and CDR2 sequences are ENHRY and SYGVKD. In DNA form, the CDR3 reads TGTGCCATCAGTGAACAGGGAAGAGAAAAACTGTTTTTT. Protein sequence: CAISEQGREKLFF.

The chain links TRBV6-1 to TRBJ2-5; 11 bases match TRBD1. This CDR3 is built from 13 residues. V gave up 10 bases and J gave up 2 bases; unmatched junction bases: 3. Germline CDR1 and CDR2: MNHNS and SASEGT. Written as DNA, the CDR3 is TGTGCCATCCGGGACAGGGGGCAAGAGACCCAGTACTTC. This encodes CAIRDRGQETQYF.

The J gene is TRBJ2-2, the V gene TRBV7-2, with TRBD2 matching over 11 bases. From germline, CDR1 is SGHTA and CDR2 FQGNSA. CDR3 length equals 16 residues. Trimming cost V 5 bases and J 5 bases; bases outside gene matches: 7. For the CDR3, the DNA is TGTGCCAGCAGCGCACTACTAGCGGGAGTTACCGGGGAGCTGTTTTTT. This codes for CASSALLAGVTGELFF.

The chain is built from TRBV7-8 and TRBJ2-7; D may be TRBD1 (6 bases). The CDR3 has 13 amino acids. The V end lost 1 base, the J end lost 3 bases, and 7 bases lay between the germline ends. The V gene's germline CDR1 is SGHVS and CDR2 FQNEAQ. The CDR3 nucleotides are TGTGCCAGCAGCTTAGGAGGGGGCTACGAGCAGTACTTC. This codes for CASSLGGGYEQYF.

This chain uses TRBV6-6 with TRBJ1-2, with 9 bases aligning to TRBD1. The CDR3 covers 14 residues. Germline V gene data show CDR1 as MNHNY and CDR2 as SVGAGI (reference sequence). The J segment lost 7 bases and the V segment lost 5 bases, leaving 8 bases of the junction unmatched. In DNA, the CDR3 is TGTGCCAGCAGTCCCGGGGACAGGGCCAGTGGCTACACCTTC. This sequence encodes CASSPGDRASGYTF.

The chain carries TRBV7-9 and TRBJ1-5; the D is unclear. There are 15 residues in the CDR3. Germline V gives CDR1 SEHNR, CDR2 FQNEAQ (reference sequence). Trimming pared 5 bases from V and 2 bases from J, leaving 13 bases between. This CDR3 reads CASSPERRGNQPQHF. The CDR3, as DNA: TGTGCCAGCAGCCCGGAGCGGCGGGGCAATCAGCCCCAGCATTTT.

As DNA, the CDR3 is TGTGCCAGCAGCTTCGGACAGCTCGACACCATATATTTT. This encodes CASSFGQLDTIYF. The rearrangement uses TRBV5-4 and TRBJ1-3; possibly TRBD1 for D (6 bases). Germline V lookup: CDR1 SGHNT, CDR2 YYREEE (reference sequence). The CDR3 loop spans 13 amino acids. V was clipped by 2 bases and J by 8 bases, with 11 bases between them.

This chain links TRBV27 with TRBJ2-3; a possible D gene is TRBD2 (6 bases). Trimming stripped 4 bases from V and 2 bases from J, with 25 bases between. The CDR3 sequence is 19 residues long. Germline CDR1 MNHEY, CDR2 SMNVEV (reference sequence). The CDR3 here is CASSSKTPTGTGYTDTQYF. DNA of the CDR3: TGTGCCAGCAGTTCCAAGACTCCAACCGGGACTGGCTACACAGATACGCAGTATTTT.